This T cell receptor beta chain is from a study of human T cells and chemical hapten exposure (dated by TCRdb to the early 2020s). Context from the whole study: For sensitization, 2% DPC in acetone was applied to an approximately 2 cm by approximately 2 cm area of upper inner arm skin. Blood was sampled from patients pre-sensitization (week 0) and at 2, 6 and about 24 weeks after DPC sensitization. Most of the patients in the cohort were female, and the cohort covered alopecia areata with under or over 50% scalp involvement, alopecia totalis and alopecia universalis. Patch testing was performed on the upper back with Finn chambers containing 0.01% DPC, and the patch tests were scored after 6 days according to International Contact Dermatitis Research Group standards. Throughout the approximately 24-week study period, patients were also given weekly therapeutic DPC doses on the scalp. The libraries were sequenced as a pool, and the TCR yield per sample differed mostly because of small variations in library volumes within the pool. Peripheral blood TCR repertoire changes were tracked in vivo in alopecia patients during primary and secondary sensitization to the hapten diphenylcyclopropenone (DPC). Twenty-nine alopecia patients provided blood for TCR sequencing at one to four time points (pre-sensitization, 2, 6 and 24 weeks). Results the study describes overall, beyond this receptor: The number of PT1 expanded TCRs positively correlated with patch test score, significant at thresholds 8, 16 and 32 but not 4. DPC sensitization did not change how many TCRs were above 1 in 1000 frequency, and no evidence was found of alterations in global repertoire structure. Because all patients had alopecia, a presumed autoimmune disease, the immune response of the patients might differ from that of healthy individuals. After repeated subsampling, changes were observed in the strength of the expansion versus patch-test correlation and in the threshold at which the correlation became significant. Expanded TCRs formed significantly more large CDR3 similarity clusters than pre-sensitization or healthy control sets, consistent with antigen-driven responses.

The time point tag for this specimen amounts to: patch test 1, 2 weeks after DPC sensitization. The treatment or condition label of this sample denotes: therapeutic diphenylcyclopropenone sensitization with weekly scalp DPC. At each patch-test visit, blood was drawn before the patch test was applied. To be eligible, patients had to be aged 18 to 70, diagnosed with alopecia and judged suitable for DPC therapy, while pregnant patients were excluded. Total RNA was isolated from unfractionated whole blood collected in Tempus Blood RNA tubes. V loses 6 bases, J loses 6 bases, and the germline ends lie 8 bases apart. The CDR3 runs 10 residues from the cysteine to the phenylalanine. CDR3 DNA only is kept here, 30 bases in frame from base 1. CDR1 and CDR2 were assigned from the germline V gene as SQVTM and ANQGSEA. Library preparation used RACE. Sequencing took place on a NextSeq 500. During library preparation, unique molecular identifiers were attached to individual cDNA molecules so that TCRs could be counted in a quantitative, reproducible way. For every blood RNA sample, sequencing covered both the TCR alpha and TCR beta chains. Turning to the authors' computational methods: Samples had a median of 95,638 TCRs, with a range from roughly 20,000 to 690,600. V, J and CDR3 annotation of the TCR reads was performed with the Decombinator software suite. For PS versus PT1 abundance plots, all samples were subsampled to the same number of TCRs (28,000). Expanded TCRs were defined as absent before sensitization and observed at least eight times at the 2-week time point. TCRdb cleaned the public reads at Q25 with fastp, built clones with MiXCR and kept in-frame beta chains. Identical CDR3 protein sequences are pooled into one entry, listed with their most common genes and DNA. TCRdb assigned the V and J calls; the authors' analysis was not used. The sample has some 200,000 distinct CDR3 sequences on record, about a fifth of them singletons. Of the sample, under 7% falls within the top ten clones.

About this clonotype: The target of this receptor is not known. There are no base qualities to consult, and no much larger clone falls within one base.

The rearrangement joined TRBV29-1 to TRBJ1-1; no D gene call is confident. This specimen consisted of whole blood, obtained in connection with sensitization to the hapten diphenylcyclopropenone (DPC). The clonotype comes from a woman in her forties or fifties with alopecia areata. Some clones in this sample may be carry-over from other donors' samples. The CDR3 region reads CSVQKAEAFF. The bases are TGCAGCGTCCAAAAGGCTGAAGCTTTCTTT.